The table lists the clone carrying this T cell receptor beta chain with a count of one. As yet, its antigen is unknown. The data stem from a study of cytomegalovirus exposure and HLA in healthy donors. General study points: Among donors in an Asian-associated ancestry cluster, a later analysis reportedly found fewer N-insertions than the roughly 650-donor mean. Previously analyzed data showed that most TCR beta V segments were productive at a frequency of about 87% or about 30%. A likely sequencing artifact accounted for one observed cluster of highly shared sequence variants.

The CDR3 consists of 15 residues. Germline V gene lookup returns CDR1 SGHDT and CDR2 YYEEEE. Losses at the gene ends were 4 bases for V and 5 bases for J; bases not matched to a gene: 10. Researchers ran the PCR with 60 Vbeta and 13 Jbeta primers. Method: immunoSEQ multiplex PCR; TCRdb's copy keeps in-frame clones and lacks some. The data hold 150,000 to 200,000 clones, with 60% to 85% observed a single time. This rearrangement joins TRBV5-6 to TRBJ2-7, with 9 bases identical to TRBD1. Source material: PBMCs. The receptor was derived from a female donor in good health and CMV-seronegative. The CDR3 is CASSHTGGLIDEQYF. The CDR3 DNA sequence: TGTGCCAGCAGCCACACAGGGGGCTTAATCGACGAGCAGTACTTC.